What follows are 17 T cell receptor beta chains derived from one specimen sequenced in a study of cytomegalovirus exposure and HLA in healthy donors. Vbeta (60) and Jbeta (13) primers were used in the PCR. Method: immunoSEQ multiplex PCR; TCRdb's copy keeps in-frame clones and lacks some. The sample has 150,000 to 200,000 clones, around 85% seen once; the top ten hold more than 1.5%. Source material: PBMCs. The source of these receptors is a man aged 18 to 30 in good health and CMV-seronegative.

The V call is TRBV9, the J call TRBJ2-3; 8 nucleotides agree with TRBD2. Trimming cost V 0 bases and J 3 bases; bases outside gene matches: 6. Germline values: CDR1 SGDLS, CDR2 YYNGEE. The CDR3 length is 16 residues. The CDR3 nucleotides read TGTGCCAGCAGCGTAGGGTCGGGACTAGAGACAGATACGCAGTATTTT. Its translation is CASSVGSGLETDTQYF.

The chain uses TRBV4-1 and TRBJ1-2; weak D call: TRBD1 (5 bases). V was shortened by 0 bases and J by 4 bases, with 12 bases between the two germline ends. The germline gives CDR1 MGHRA, CDR2 YSYEKL. CDR3 size: 15 residues. The CDR3 loop is CASSQDAQVFYGYTF. CDR3 DNA sequence: TGCGCCAGCAGCCAAGATGCACAGGTTTTCTATGGCTACACCTTC.

The rearrangement links TRBV5-4 to TRBJ1-4; 8 positions agree with TRBD1. V was clipped by 2 bases and J by 5 bases; unmatched bases: 5. The V gene's germline CDR1 is SGHNT and CDR2 YYREEE (reference sequence). The CDR3 sequence is 15 residues long. In DNA, the CDR3 is TGTGCCAGCAGCTTTAAGACAGGGGAGAATGAAAAACTGTTTTTT. This translates into CASSFKTGENEKLFF.

The chain uses TRBV5-5 and TRBJ2-3, with TRBD1 as a possible D gene (6 bases). CDR3 length: 15 amino acids. Per the germline V gene, CDR1 is SGHKS and CDR2 is YYEKEE (reference sequence). V was clipped by 3 bases and J by 4 bases, with 15 bases between them. In DNA, the CDR3 is TGTGCCAGCAGCTCAAGCCTACAGGGTGCAGATACGCAGTATTTT. It encodes CASSSSLQGADTQYF.

The V call is TRBV19, the J call TRBJ2-2, with TRBD2 matching over 10 bases. The germline V gene encodes CDR1 LNHDA and CDR2 SQIVND (reference sequence). The length of the CDR3 is 15 residues. V lost 7 bases to trimming and J lost 4 bases; unmatched junction nucleotides: 6. The CDR3 spells CASNRLAGGTGELFF. The CDR3 DNA reads TGTGCCAGTAATCGGTTAGCGGGAGGCACCGGGGAGCTGTTTTTT.

The rearrangement joins TRBV25-1 to TRBJ1-2; 9 nucleotides agree with TRBD1. The CDR3 consists of 13 residues. Germline V gene sequence: CDR1 MGHDK, CDR2 SYGVNS. After removal of 4 bases from V and 8 bases from J, the junction contained 5 bases not matched to a gene. The CDR3 nucleotides read TGTGCCAGCAGTGGGGGACAGGGCCTGGGCTACACCTTC. This gives the protein CASSGGQGLGYTF.

The V and J genes are TRBV18 and TRBJ2-2, with D possibly being TRBD1 (6 bases). The V gene's germline CDR1 is KGHSH and CDR2 LQKENI. Between the trimmed V and J ends, which lost 2 bases and 4 bases, there was a span of 14 bases. This CDR3 spans 16 amino acids. The CDR3 here is CASSPGEQGGTGELFF. The CDR3 DNA is TGTGCCAGCTCACCAGGCGAACAGGGCGGCACCGGGGAGCTGTTTTTT. The entire variable domain, with the rest obtained from reference TRBV18 and TRBJ2-2, is as follows: NAGVMQNPRHLVRRRGQEARLRCSPMKGHSHVYWYRQLPEEGLKFMVYLQKENIIDESGMPKERFSAEFPKEGPSILRIQQVVRGDSAAYFCASSPGEQGGTGELFFGEGSRLTVL.

The genes are TRBV7-9 and TRBJ2-5; weak D call: TRBD1 (6 bases). Germline CDR1 and CDR2: SEHNR and FQNEAQ (reference sequence). CDR3 length: 16 amino acids. Trimming cost V 2 bases and J 4 bases, with 17 bases left between them. Here the CDR3 DNA reads TGTGCCAGCAGCTTATTGTTGGGGGCCTTTGGAGAGACCCAGTACTTC. Translated: CASSLLLGAFGETQYF. Using reference TRBV7-9 and TRBJ2-5 for the parts outside the CDR3, the full variable domain is DTGVSQNPRHKITKRGQNVTFRCDPISEHNRLYWYRQTLGQGPEFLTYFQNEAQLEKSRLLSDRFSAERPKGSFSTLEIQRTEQGDSAMYLCASSLLLGAFGETQYFGPGTRLLVL.

This clone was observed a few times. This chain links TRBV15 with TRBJ2-7, with 8 nucleotides matching TRBD2. The germline V gene has CDR1 LNHNV and CDR2 YYDKDF (reference sequence). The CDR3 has 16 amino acids. J was trimmed by 4 bases and V by 0 bases; bases with no gene match: 8. The DNA of the CDR3 is TGTGCCACCAGCAGAGATTTGAGCGGGAGAGCGTACGAGCAGTACTTC. It encodes CATSRDLSGRAYEQYF. Supplemented by reference TRBV15 and TRBJ2-7, the full variable domain reads DAMVIQNPRYQVTQFGKPVTLSCSQTLNHNVMYWYQQKSSQAPKLLFHYYDKDFNNEADTPDNFQSRRPNTSFCFLDIRSPGLGDTAMYLCATSRDLSGRAYEQYFGPGTRLTVT.

This sequence joins TRBV29-1 and TRBJ1-1, with 8 bases lining up with TRBD1. This CDR3 spans 13 amino acids. Germline values: CDR1 SQVTM, CDR2 ANQGSEA. The junction had 4 bases not matched to a gene; V was cut back by 5 bases and J by 2 bases. The CDR3 DNA is TGCAGCGTTCGGACAGGGATTAACACTGAAGCTTTCTTT. Protein: CSVRTGINTEAFF.

This chain links TRBV6-6 with TRBJ2-5; perhaps TRBD1 as D (6 bases). This CDR3 contains 12 residues. From germline, CDR1 is MNHNY and CDR2 SVGAGI (reference sequence). V was pared by 5 bases and J by 7 bases, with 11 bases between. The CDR3 sequence: CASSTQGATQYF. The CDR3 bases are TGTGCCAGCAGTACACAGGGCGCGACCCAGTACTTC.

The chain recombines TRBV4-1 with TRBJ1-1; the D gene is possibly TRBD1 (5 bases). Germline V lookup: CDR1 MGHRA, CDR2 YSYEKL. This CDR3 comprises 14 residues. Trimming cost V 0 bases and J 1 base, with 6 bases left between them. CDR3 in DNA: TGCGCCAGCAGCCAAGATGGGGCGAACACTGAAGCTTTCTTT. This translates into CASSQDGANTEAFF.

This rearrangement joins TRBV5-1 to TRBJ2-3; 13 nucleotides align to TRBD2. The CDR3 spans 17 residues. Germline CDR1 is SGHRS and CDR2 is YFSETQ. Germline trimming cut 4 bases from V and 0 bases from J; bases unmatched to any gene: 5. CDR3 nucleotides: TGCGCCAGCAGCATGACTAGCGGGGGGTTTAGCACAGATACGCAGTATTTT. It translates to CASSMTSGGFSTDTQYF.

The rearrangement links TRBV5-1 to TRBJ2-1; 8 bases map to TRBD1. Germline V gene data show CDR1 as SGHRS and CDR2 as YFSETQ. This CDR3 comprises 15 residues. V shed 4 bases, J shed 5 bases, and the junction held 8 bases outside the gene matches. The DNA of the CDR3 is TGCGCCAGCAGCGCGAGGACAGGGCCCGACAATGAGCAGTTCTTC. Encoded protein: CASSARTGPDNEQFF.

The CDR3 DNA is TGTGCCAGCTCACCGGTCGCAGGATCCACATCGAACTATGGCTACACCTTC. Residues: CASSPVAGSTSNYGYTF. This chain joins TRBV18 and TRBJ1-2; D call uncertain. CDR3 size: 17 residues. Germline V gene data show CDR1 as KGHSH and CDR2 as LQKENI. The germline V and J ends were trimmed by 3 bases and 2 bases, with 19 bases remaining between them.

For the CDR3, the DNA is TGCAGCGTTGAAGTTCTCGGCACAGATACGCAGTATTTT. It yields the protein CSVEVLGTDTQYF. The chain links TRBV29-1 to TRBJ2-3; D gene ambiguous. This CDR3 is 13 amino acids long. Trimming took off 1 base at V and 1 base at J, with 6 bases between the two ends. Per the germline V gene, CDR1 is SQVTM and CDR2 is ANQGSEA.

This clone has more than one count but fewer than ten. This sequence joins TRBV19 and TRBJ1-1; 8 positions match TRBD1. The germline CDR1 and CDR2 sequences are LNHDA and SQIVND (reference sequence). The CDR3 totals 15 residues. The V and J ends lost 3 bases and 8 bases, in that order; junction bases with no gene match: 11. CDR3 amino acids: CASSISSRGPSEAFF. Written as DNA, the CDR3 is TGTGCCAGTAGTATTAGTAGCAGGGGGCCCTCCGAAGCTTTCTTT. Variable domain in full (rest from reference TRBV19 and TRBJ1-1): DGGITQSPKYLFRKEGQNVTLSCEQNLNHDAMYWYRQDPGQGLRLIYYSQIVNDFQKGDIAEGYSVSREKKESFPLTVTSAQKNPTAFYLCASSISSRGPSEAFFGQGTRLTVV.